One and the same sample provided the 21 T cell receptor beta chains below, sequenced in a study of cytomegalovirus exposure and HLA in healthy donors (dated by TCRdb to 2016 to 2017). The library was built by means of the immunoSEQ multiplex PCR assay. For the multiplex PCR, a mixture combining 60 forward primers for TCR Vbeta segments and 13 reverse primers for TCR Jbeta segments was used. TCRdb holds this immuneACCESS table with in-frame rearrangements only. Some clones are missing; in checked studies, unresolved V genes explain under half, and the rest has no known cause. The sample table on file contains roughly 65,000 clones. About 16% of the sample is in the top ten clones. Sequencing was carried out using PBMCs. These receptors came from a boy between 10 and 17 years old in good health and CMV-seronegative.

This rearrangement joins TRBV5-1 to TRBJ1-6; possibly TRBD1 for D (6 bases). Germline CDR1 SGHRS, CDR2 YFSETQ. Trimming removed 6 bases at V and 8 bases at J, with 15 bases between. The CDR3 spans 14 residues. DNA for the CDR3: TGCGCCAGCACGGAACAGGGTGAGGATTCACCCCTCCACTTT. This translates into CASTEQGEDSPLHF.

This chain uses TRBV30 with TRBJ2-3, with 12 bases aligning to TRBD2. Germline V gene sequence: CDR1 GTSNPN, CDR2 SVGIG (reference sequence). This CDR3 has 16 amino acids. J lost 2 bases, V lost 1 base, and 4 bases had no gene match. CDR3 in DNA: TGTGCCTGGAGTGGAGGACTAGCGGGGCCCACAGATACGCAGTATTTT. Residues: CAWSGGLAGPTDTQYF.

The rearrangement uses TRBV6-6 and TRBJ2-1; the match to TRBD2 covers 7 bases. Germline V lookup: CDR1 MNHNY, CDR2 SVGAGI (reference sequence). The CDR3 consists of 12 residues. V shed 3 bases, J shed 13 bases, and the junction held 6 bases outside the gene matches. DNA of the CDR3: TGTGCCAGCAGTTATGAAGGACTAGGTCAGTTCTTC. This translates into CASSYEGLGQFF.

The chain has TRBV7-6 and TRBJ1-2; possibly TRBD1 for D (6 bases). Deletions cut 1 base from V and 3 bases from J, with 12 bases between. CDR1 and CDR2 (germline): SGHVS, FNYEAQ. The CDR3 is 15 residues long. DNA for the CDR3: TGTGCCAGCAGCTTAGAAGACAGGCGACACTATGGCTACACCTTC. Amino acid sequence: CASSLEDRRHYGYTF.

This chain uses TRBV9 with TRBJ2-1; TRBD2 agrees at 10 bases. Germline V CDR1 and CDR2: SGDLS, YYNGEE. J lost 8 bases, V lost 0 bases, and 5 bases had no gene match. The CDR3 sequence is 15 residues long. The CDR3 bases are TGTGCCAGCAGCGTAGACAGCGGGAGGGCCTATGAGCAGTTCTTC. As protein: CASSVDSGRAYEQFF.

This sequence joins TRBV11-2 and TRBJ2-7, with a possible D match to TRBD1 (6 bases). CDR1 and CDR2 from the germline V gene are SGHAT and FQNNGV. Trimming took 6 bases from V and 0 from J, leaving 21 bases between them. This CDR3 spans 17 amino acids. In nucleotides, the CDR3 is TGTGCCAGCAGGATCAATAAAACGGGACACTACTCCTACGAGCAGTACTTC. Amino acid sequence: CASRINKTGHYSYEQYF.

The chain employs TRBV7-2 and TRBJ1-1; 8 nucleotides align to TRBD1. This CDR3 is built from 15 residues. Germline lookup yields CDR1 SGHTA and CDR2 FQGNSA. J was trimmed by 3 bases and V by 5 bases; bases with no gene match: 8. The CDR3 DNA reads TGTGCCAGCAGCAAGGGAGGGACAGGTGACACTGAAGCTTTCTTT. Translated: CASSKGGTGDTEAFF.

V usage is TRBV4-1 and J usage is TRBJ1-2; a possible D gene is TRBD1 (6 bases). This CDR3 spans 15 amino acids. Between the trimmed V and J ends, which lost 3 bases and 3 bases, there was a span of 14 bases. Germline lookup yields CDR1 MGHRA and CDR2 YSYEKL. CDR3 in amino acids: CASSHLTGADYGYTF. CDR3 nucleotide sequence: TGCGCCAGCAGCCATCTGACAGGAGCGGACTATGGCTACACCTTC.

CDR3 in amino acids: CASSRGGIVSLNTEAFF. The CDR3 DNA sequence: TGTGCCAGCAGCCGGGGGGGCATTGTTTCACTGAACACTGAAGCTTTCTTT. This chain joins TRBV5-4 and TRBJ1-1; perhaps TRBD1 as D (6 bases). The CDR3 loop spans 17 amino acids. Germline-derived CDR1 and CDR2 are SGHNT and YYREEE (reference sequence). Trimming took 4 bases from V and 0 from J, leaving 19 bases between them. Together with reference TRBV5-4 and TRBJ1-1, the CDR3 gives the full variable domain: ETGVTQSPTHLIKTRGQQVTLRCSSQSGHNTVSWYQQALGQGPQFIFQYYREEENGRGNFPPRFSGLQFPNYSSELNVNALELDDSALYLCASSRGGIVSLNTEAFFGQGTRLTVV.

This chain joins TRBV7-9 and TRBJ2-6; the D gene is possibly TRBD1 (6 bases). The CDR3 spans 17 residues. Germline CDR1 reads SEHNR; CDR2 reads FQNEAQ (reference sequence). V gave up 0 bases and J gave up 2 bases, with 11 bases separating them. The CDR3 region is CASSLAVRQAGANVLTF. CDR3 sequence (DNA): TGTGCCAGCAGCTTAGCGGTTCGACAGGCTGGGGCCAACGTCCTGACTTTC.

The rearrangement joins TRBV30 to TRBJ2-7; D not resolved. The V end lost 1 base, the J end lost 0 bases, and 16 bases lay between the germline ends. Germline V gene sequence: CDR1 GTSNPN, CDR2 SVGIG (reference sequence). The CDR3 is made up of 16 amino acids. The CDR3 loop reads CAWSGNTGSTSYEQYF. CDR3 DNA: TGTGCCTGGAGTGGCAACACCGGGTCCACCTCCTACGAGCAGTACTTC. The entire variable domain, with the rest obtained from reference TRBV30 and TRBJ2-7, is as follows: SQTIHQWPATLVQPVGSPLSLECTVEGTSNPNLYWYRQAAGRGLQLLFYSVGIGQISSEVPQNLSASRPQDRQFILSSKKLLLSDSGFYLCAWSGNTGSTSYEQYFGPGTRLTVT.

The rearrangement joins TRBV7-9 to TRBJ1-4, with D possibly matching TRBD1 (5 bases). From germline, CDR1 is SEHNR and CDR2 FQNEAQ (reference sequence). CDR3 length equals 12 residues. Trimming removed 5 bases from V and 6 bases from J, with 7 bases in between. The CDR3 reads CASSPGDEKLFF. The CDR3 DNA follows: TGTGCCAGCAGCCCGGGGGATGAAAAACTGTTTTTT.

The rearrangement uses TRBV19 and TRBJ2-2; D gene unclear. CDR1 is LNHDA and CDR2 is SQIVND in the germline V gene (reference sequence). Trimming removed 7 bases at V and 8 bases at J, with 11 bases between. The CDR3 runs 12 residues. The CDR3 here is CASTLGLGELFF. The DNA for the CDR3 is TGTGCCAGTACCCTGGGCCTGGGGGAGCTGTTTTTT.

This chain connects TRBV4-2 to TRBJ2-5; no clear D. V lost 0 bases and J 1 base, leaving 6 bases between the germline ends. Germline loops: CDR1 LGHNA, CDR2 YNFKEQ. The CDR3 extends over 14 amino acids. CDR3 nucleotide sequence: TGTGCCAGCAGCCAAGAATCTGTCCAAGAGACCCAGTACTTC. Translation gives CASSQESVQETQYF.

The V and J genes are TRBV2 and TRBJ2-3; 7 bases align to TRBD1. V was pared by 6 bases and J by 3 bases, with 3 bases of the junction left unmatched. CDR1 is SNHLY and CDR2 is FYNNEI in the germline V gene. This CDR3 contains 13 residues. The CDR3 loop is CASRSGGTDTQYF. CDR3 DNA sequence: TGTGCCAGCAGGTCAGGGGGAACAGATACGCAGTATTTT.

The CDR3 reads CAWRHEGYTF. In DNA form, the CDR3 reads TGTGCCTGGCGACACGAAGGCTACACCTTC. The V gene is TRBV30, the J gene TRBJ1-2; D remains unclear. Germline V gene sequence: CDR1 GTSNPN, CDR2 SVGIG (reference sequence). This CDR3 spans 10 amino acids. V dropped 5 bases and J dropped 8 bases, with 9 bases sitting between them. Supplemented by reference TRBV30 and TRBJ1-2, the full variable domain reads SQTIHQWPATLVQPVGSPLSLECTVEGTSNPNLYWYRQAAGRGLQLLFYSVGIGQISSEVPQNLSASRPQDRQFILSSKKLLLSDSGFYLCAWRHEGYTFGSGTRLTVV.

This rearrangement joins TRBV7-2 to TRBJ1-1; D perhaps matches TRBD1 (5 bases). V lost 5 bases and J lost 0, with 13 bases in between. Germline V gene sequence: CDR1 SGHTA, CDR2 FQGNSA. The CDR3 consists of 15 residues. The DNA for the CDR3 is TGTGCCAGCAGCCCCGCCCCCAGGGTGAACACTGAAGCTTTCTTT. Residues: CASSPAPRVNTEAFF.

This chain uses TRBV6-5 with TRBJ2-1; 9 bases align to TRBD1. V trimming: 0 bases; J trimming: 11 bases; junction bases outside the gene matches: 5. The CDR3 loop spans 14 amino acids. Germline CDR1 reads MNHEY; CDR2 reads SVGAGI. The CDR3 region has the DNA TGTGCCAGCAGTTACTCCCAGGGACAGGGTAAGCAGTTCTTC. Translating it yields CASSYSQGQGKQFF.

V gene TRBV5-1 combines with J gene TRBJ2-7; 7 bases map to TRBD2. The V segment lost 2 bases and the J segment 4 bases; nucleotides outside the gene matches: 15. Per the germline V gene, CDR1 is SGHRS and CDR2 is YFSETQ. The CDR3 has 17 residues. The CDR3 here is CASSFSPWGEGRYEQYF. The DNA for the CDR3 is TGCGCCAGCAGCTTCTCCCCCTGGGGGGAGGGTAGATACGAGCAGTACTTC.

DNA for the CDR3: TGTGCCTGGAGTAGGTGGGAGAAGAACACCGGGGAGCTGTTTTTT. Translating gives CAWSRWEKNTGELFF. The genes are TRBV30 and TRBJ2-2; weak D call: TRBD2 (5 bases). The CDR3 is 15 residues long. Per the germline V gene, CDR1 is GTSNPN and CDR2 is SVGIG (reference sequence). Between the trimmed V and J ends, which lost 2 bases and 1 base, there was a span of 11 bases.

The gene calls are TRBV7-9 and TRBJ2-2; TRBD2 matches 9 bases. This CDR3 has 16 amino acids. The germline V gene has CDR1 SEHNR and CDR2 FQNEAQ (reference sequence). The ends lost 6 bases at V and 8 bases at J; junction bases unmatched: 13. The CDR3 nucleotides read TGTGCCAGCAGTCAAAACCGGGCTAGCGGGAAAGGGGAGCTGTTTTTT. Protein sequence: CASSQNRASGKGELFF.